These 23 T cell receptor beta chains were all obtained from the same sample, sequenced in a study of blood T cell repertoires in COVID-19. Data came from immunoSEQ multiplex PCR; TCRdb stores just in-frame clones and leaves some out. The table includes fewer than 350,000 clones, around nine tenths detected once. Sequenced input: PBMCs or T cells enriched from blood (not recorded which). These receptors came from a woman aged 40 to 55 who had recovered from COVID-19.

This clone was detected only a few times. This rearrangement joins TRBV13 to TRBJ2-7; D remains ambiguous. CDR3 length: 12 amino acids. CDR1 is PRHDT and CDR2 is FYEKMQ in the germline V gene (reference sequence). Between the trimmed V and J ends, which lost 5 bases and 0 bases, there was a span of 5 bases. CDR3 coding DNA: TGTGCCAGCAGCACTACCTCCTACGAGCAGTACTTC. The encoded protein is CASSTTSYEQYF.

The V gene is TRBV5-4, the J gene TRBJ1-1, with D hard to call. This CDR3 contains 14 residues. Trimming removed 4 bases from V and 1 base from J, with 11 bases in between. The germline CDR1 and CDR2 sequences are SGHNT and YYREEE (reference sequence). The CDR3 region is CASSPIRGNTEAFF. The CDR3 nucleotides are TGTGCCAGCAGCCCAATTAGAGGGAACACTGAAGCTTTCTTT.

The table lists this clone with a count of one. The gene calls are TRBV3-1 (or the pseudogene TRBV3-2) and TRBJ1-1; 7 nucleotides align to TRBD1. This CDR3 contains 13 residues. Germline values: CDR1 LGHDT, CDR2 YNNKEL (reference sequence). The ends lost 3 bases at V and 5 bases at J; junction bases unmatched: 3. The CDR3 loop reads CASSQAGGTEAFF. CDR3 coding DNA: TGTGCCAGCAGCCAGGCAGGGGGTACTGAAGCTTTCTTT.

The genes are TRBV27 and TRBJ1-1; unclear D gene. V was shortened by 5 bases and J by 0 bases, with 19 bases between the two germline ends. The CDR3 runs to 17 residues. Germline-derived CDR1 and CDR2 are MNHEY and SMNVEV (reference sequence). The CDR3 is CASSPPLYSGLNTEAFF. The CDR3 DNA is TGTGCCAGCAGTCCACCGTTATATTCGGGATTGAACACTGAAGCTTTCTTT.

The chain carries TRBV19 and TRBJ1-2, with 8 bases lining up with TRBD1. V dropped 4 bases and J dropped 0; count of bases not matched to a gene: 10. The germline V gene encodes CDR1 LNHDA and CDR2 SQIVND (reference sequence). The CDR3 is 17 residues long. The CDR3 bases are TGTGCCAGTAGTAGAGGGACAGGCGAGTTAGCTAACTATGGCTACACCTTC. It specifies CASSRGTGELANYGYTF.

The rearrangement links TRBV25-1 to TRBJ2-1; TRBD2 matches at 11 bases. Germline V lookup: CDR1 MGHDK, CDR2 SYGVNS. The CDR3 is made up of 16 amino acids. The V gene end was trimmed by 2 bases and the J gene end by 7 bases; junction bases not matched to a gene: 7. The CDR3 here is CASSEGTSGSRNEQFF. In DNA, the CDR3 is TGTGCCAGCAGTGAAGGAACTAGCGGGAGTCGTAATGAGCAGTTCTTC.

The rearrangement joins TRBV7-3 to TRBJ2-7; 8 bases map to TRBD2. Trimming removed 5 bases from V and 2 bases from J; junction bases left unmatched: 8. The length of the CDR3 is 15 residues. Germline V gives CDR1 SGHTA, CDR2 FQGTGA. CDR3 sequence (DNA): TGTGCCAGCAGCCCAGGGGCGGGGGGAACCTACGAGCAGTACTTC. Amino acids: CASSPGAGGTYEQYF. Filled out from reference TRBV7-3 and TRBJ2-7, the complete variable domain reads GAGVSQTPSNKVTEKGKYVELRCDPISGHTALYWYRQSLGQGPEFLIYFQGTGAADDSGLPNDRFFAVRPEGSVSTLKIQRTERGDSAVYLCASSPGAGGTYEQYFGPGTRLTVT.

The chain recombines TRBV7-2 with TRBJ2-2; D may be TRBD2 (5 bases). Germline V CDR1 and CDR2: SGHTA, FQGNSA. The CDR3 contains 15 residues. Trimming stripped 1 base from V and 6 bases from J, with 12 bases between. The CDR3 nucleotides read TGTGCCAGCAGCTTAGATGTGGCGAGGGCCGGGGAGCTGTTTTTT. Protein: CASSLDVARAGELFF.

CDR3 amino acids: CASSSRLAGAFGELFF. The CDR3 nucleotides read TGTGCCAGCAGCTCCCGACTAGCGGGAGCATTCGGGGAGCTGTTTTTT. This rearrangement joins TRBV9 to TRBJ2-2, with TRBD2 matching over 12 bases. CDR1 and CDR2 from the germline V gene are SGDLS and YYNGEE. Losses at the gene ends were 4 bases for V and 7 bases for J; bases not matched to a gene: 8. The CDR3 extends over 16 amino acids.

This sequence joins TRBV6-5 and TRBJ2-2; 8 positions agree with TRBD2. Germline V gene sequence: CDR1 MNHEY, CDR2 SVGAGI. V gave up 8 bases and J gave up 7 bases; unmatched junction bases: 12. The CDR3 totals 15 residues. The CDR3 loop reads CASRGGGPIIGELFF. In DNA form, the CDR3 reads TGTGCCAGCCGGGGCGGGGGGCCGATCATCGGGGAGCTGTTTTTT.

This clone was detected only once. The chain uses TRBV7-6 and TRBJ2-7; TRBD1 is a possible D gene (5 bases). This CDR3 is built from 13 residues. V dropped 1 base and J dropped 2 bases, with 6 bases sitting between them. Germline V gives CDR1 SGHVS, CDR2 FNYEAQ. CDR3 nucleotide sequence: TGTGCCAGCAGCTTAGGGGGCACCTACGAGCAGTACTTC. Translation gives CASSLGGTYEQYF.

DNA of the CDR3: TGTGCCAGCAGCGTTGGACAGGGTATAGCCTACGAGCAGTACTTC. It yields the protein CASSVGQGIAYEQYF. The rearrangement links TRBV7-2 to TRBJ2-7, with 8 bases aligning to TRBD1. V lost 5 bases and J lost 2; bases outside the gene matches: 8. The CDR3 contains 15 residues. The germline gives CDR1 SGHTA, CDR2 FQGNSA.

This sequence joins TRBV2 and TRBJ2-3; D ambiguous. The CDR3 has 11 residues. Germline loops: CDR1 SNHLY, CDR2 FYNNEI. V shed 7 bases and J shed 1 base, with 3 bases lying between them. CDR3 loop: CASTGTDTQYF. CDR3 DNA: TGTGCCAGCACTGGCACAGATACGCAGTATTTT.

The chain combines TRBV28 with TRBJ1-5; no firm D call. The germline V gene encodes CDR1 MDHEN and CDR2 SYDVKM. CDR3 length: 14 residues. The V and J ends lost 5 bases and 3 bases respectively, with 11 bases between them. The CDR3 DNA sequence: TGTGCCAGCAGTGGGCAGAGCCACAATCAGCCCCAGCATTTT. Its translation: CASSGQSHNQPQHF. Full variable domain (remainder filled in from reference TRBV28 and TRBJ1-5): DVKVTQSSRYLVKRTGEKVFLECVQDMDHENMFWYRQDPGLGLRLIYFSYDVKMKEKGDIPEGYSVSREKKERFSLILESASTNQTSMYLCASSGQSHNQPQHFGDGTRLSIL.

CDR3 in DNA: TGTGCCAGCAGTTACTCGAGGGCAGCAACCTCTGGAAACACCATATATTTT. It is translated as CASSYSRAATSGNTIYF. This chain joins TRBV6-2 or TRBV6-3 and TRBJ1-3; unclear D gene. V was cut by 0 bases and J by 0 bases, with 12 bases left in between. Germline CDR1 and CDR2: MNHEY and SVGEGT. This CDR3 region has 17 residues.

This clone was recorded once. CDR3 sequence: CASSIGQGSYEQYF. DNA of the CDR3: TGTGCCAGTAGTATAGGACAGGGTTCCTACGAGCAGTACTTC. The chain combines TRBV19 with TRBJ2-7; 7 positions match TRBD1. V lost 1 base to trimming and J lost 1 base; unmatched junction nucleotides: 1. CDR3 length equals 14 residues. CDR1 and CDR2 from the germline V gene are LNHDA and SQIVND (reference sequence).

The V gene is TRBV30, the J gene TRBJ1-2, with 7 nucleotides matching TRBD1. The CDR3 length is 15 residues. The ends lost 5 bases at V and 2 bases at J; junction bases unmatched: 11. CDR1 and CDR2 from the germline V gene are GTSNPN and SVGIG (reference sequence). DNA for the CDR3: TGTGCCTGGTTAGGGGGCAGGGAAATCAACTATGGCTACACCTTC. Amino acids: CAWLGGREINYGYTF. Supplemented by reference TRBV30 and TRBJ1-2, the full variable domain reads SQTIHQWPATLVQPVGSPLSLECTVEGTSNPNLYWYRQAAGRGLQLLFYSVGIGQISSEVPQNLSASRPQDRQFILSSKKLLLSDSGFYLCAWLGGREINYGYTFGSGTRLTVV.

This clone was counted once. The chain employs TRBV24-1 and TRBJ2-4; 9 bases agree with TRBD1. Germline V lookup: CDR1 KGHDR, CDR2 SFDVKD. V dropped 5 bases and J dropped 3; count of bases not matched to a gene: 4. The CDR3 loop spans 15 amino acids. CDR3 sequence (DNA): TGTGCCACCAGTGGGGACAGGGCTGGCAAAAACATTCAGTACTTC. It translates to CATSGDRAGKNIQYF.

The CDR3 sequence: CAREGPGLAGDTEQYF. DNA for the CDR3: TGTGCTCGCGAGGGACCGGGACTAGCGGGAGATACCGAGCAGTACTTC. The chain employs TRBV30 and TRBJ2-7, with 14 bases lining up with TRBD2. CDR1 GTSNPN and CDR2 SVGIG come from the germline V gene (reference sequence). The CDR3 is made up of 16 amino acids. Based on the CDR3 plus reference TRBV30 and TRBJ2-7, the full variable domain is SQTIHQWPATLVQPVGSPLSLECTVEGTSNPNLYWYRQAAGRGLQLLFYSVGIGQISSEVPQNLSASRPQDRQFILSSKKLLLSDSGFYLCAREGPGLAGDTEQYFGPGTRLTVT.

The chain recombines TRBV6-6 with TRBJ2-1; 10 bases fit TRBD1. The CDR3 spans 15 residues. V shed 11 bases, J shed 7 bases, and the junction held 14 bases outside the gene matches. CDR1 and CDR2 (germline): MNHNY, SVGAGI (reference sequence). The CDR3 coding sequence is TGTGCCGGTTCTTCCACGGACAGGGGGGTGAATGAGCAGTTCTTC. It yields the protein CAGSSTDRGVNEQFF.

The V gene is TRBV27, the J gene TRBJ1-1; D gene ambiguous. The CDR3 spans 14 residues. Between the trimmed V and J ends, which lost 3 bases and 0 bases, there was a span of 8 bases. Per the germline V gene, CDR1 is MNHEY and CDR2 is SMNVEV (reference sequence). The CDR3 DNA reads TGTGCCAGCAGTTTTAGATCCGTGAACACTGAAGCTTTCTTT. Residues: CASSFRSVNTEAFF.

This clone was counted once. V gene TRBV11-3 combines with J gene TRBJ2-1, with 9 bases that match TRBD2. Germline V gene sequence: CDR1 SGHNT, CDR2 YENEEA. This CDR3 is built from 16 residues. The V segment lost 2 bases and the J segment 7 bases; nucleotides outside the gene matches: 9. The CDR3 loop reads CASSLRSSGGFNEQFF. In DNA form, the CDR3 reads TGTGCCAGCAGCTTAAGAAGTAGCGGGGGTTTTAATGAGCAGTTCTTC.

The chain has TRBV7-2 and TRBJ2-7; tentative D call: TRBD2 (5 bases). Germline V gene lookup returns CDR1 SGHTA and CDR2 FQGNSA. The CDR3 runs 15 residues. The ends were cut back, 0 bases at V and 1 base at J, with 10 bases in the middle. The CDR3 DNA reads TGTGCCAGCAGCTTAGCGCTGCCGGGATCCTACGAGCAGTACTTC. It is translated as CASSLALPGSYEQYF.